The next 23 T cell receptor beta chains were all read from a single sample in a study of metastatic and nonmetastatic thyroid tumors. TCRdb called clones again from the PCR reads with MiXCR. This table has fewer than 7,500 clones, more than 25% appearing once. Patients were all untreated before their thyroid surgery. Sequenced: tumor tissue. The receptors shown here come from a female donor with papillary thyroid cancer or a benign thyroid nodule (not recorded which). Some clones in this sample may be carry-over from other donors' samples.

This clone is judged medium-sized. The V gene is TRBV29-1, the J gene TRBJ2-2, with TRBD1 identical over 11 bases. The CDR3 is 17 amino acids. J gave up 4 bases and V 6 bases, and 13 bases lay outside the gene matches. CDR1 and CDR2 (germline): SQVTM, ANQGSEA. In DNA form, the CDR3 reads TGCAGCGTAGATCTAGCCGGGACAGGGGGTAGCACCGGGGAGCTGTTTTTT. Its translation: CSVDLAGTGGSTGELFF.

Within the sample, this clone is medium-sized. This chain uses TRBV24-1 with TRBJ2-3; 8 bases are a match to TRBD2. This CDR3 comprises 16 residues. CDR1 and CDR2 (germline): KGHDR, SFDVKD. The trim removed 1 base at V and 0 bases at J, leaving 2 bases unmatched. Written as DNA, the CDR3 is TGTGCCACCAGTGATTTTAGCGGGGTCAGCACAGATACGCAGTATTTT. Its translation: CATSDFSGVSTDTQYF.

V usage is TRBV5-1 and J usage is TRBJ2-6; 7 bases are shared with TRBD1. The CDR3 extends over 17 amino acids. V lost 4 bases, J lost 3 bases, and 10 bases stayed unmatched. CDR1 is SGHRS, CDR2 YFSETQ, per germline. CDR3 in DNA: TGCGCCAGCAGCCTCGGACAGGCGATACGTGGGGCCAACGTCCTGACTTTC. It yields the protein CASSLGQAIRGANVLTF.

The J gene is TRBJ1-2, the V gene TRBV6-6; a weak D match, TRBD1 (5 bases). The V gene lost 2 bases and the J gene lost 3 bases, with 10 bases spanning the gap. Germline-derived CDR1 and CDR2 are MNHNY and SVGAGI (reference sequence). CDR3 length: 14 amino acids. The CDR3 here is CASSYKGTDYGYTF. The CDR3 DNA sequence: TGTGCCAGCAGTTACAAAGGGACTGACTATGGCTACACCTTC.

This clone was picked up many times. The rearrangement joins TRBV6-1 to TRBJ1-6; D remains ambiguous. Germline-derived CDR1 and CDR2 are MNHNS and SASEGT. There are 13 residues in the CDR3. V was cut by 1 base and J by 14 bases, with 12 bases left in between. Here the CDR3 DNA reads TGTGCCAGCAGTGAAGACGAGCTCAAGGCCCTCCACTTT. It translates to CASSEDELKALHF.

The chain joins TRBV28 to TRBJ2-2, with 7 bases that match TRBD1. The CDR3 runs 16 residues. Trimming at V came to 8 bases and at J to 7 bases, leaving 16 bases not matched to a gene. The germline CDR1 and CDR2 sequences are MDHEN and SYDVKM. In DNA, the CDR3 is TGTGCCAGCGGACCTCACAGGGGTTCTTACGGCGGGGAGCTGTTTTTT. Protein product: CASGPHRGSYGGELFF.

The chain combines TRBV7-3 with TRBJ2-1; the match to TRBD2 covers 12 bases. The CDR3 consists of 13 residues. CDR1 is SGHTA, CDR2 FQGTGA, per germline. After removal of 5 bases from V and 9 bases from J, the junction contained 2 bases not matched to a gene. CDR3 region: CASSGLAGTEQFF. As DNA, the CDR3 is TGTGCCAGCAGCGGACTAGCGGGGACTGAGCAGTTCTTC.

This clone was picked up many times. CDR3 amino acids: CASSLRSNQPQHF. In DNA form, the CDR3 reads TGTGCCAGCAGCCTCCGATCGAATCAGCCCCAGCATTTT. The rearrangement uses TRBV28 and TRBJ1-5; D is unresolved. With 6 bases removed from V and 4 bases from J, the gap between germline ends came to 10 bases. In germline, CDR1 is MDHEN, CDR2 SYDVKM. CDR3 length equals 13 residues. Full variable domain (rest looked up from reference TRBV28 and TRBJ1-5): DVKVTQSSRYLVKRTGEKVFLECVQDMDHENMFWYRQDPGLGLRLIYFSYDVKMKEKGDIPEGYSVSREKKERFSLILESASTNQTSMYLCASSLRSNQPQHFGDGTRLSIL.

The chain couples TRBV6-2 or TRBV6-3 to TRBJ2-2; TRBD2 matches 7 bases. Per the germline V gene, CDR1 is MNHEY and CDR2 is SVGEGT. With V trimmed by 4 bases and J by 5 bases, 7 bases remained unmatched. The CDR3 sequence is 15 residues long. The CDR3 reads CASSSKRDGTGELFF. For the CDR3, the DNA is TGTGCCAGCAGTTCCAAGCGGGACGGGACCGGGGAGCTGTTTTTT.

The rearrangement uses TRBV7-8 and TRBJ1-2; no firm D call. CDR3 size: 15 residues. Trimming removed 5 bases at V and 6 bases at J, with 19 bases between. Germline values: CDR1 SGHVS, CDR2 FQNEAQ. Written as DNA, the CDR3 is TGTGCCAGCAGCCCCGCAAAAGAAGGGTCCCATGGCTACACCTTC. The encoded protein is CASSPAKEGSHGYTF. The variable domain in full, with the rest retrieved from reference TRBV7-8 and TRBJ1-2, is GAGVSQSPRYKVAKRGQDVALRCDPISGHVSLFWYQQALGQGPEFLTYFQNEAQLDKSGLPSDRFFAERPEGSVSTLKIQRTQQEDSAVYLCASSPAKEGSHGYTFGSGTRLTVV.

The CDR3: CASARDAMNGEQYF. DNA for the CDR3: TGTGCCAGCGCGAGGGACGCCATGAACGGGGAGCAGTACTTC. The rearrangement uses TRBV6-1 and TRBJ2-7, with D perhaps matching TRBD1 or TRBD2 (5 bases each). The CDR3 totals 14 residues. The V end was cut by 8 bases, the J end by 7 bases, with 21 bases between. Looked up from germline, CDR1 is MNHNS and CDR2 is SASEGT.

By frequency in the sample, this clone is medium-sized. This chain connects TRBV15 to TRBJ2-3; no definite D call. The V gene lost 0 bases and the J gene lost 2 bases, with 9 bases spanning the gap. The CDR3 is 15 amino acids. Per the germline V gene, CDR1 is LNHNV and CDR2 is YYDKDF (reference sequence). The CDR3 coding sequence is TGTGCCACCAGCAGAGATCTTCGATACACAGATACGCAGTATTTT. It codes for CATSRDLRYTDTQYF. The entire variable domain, with the rest obtained from reference TRBV15 and TRBJ2-3, is as follows: DAMVIQNPRYQVTQFGKPVTLSCSQTLNHNVMYWYQQKSSQAPKLLFHYYDKDFNNEADTPDNFQSRRPNTSFCFLDIRSPGLGDTAMYLCATSRDLRYTDTQYFGPGTRLTVL.

V gene TRBV19 combines with J gene TRBJ1-1; D might be TRBD1 (5 bases). The CDR3 has 14 amino acids. V lost 8 bases and J lost 1, with 14 bases in between. The germline gives CDR1 LNHDA, CDR2 SQIVND (reference sequence). The CDR3 DNA follows: TGTGCCAGTGCATTCCGGGGCAAGAACACTGAAGCTTTCTTT. Amino acid sequence: CASAFRGKNTEAFF.

This clone counts as medium-sized. The chain links TRBV4-1 to TRBJ2-1; 9 nucleotides agree with TRBD1. Germline V CDR1 and CDR2: MGHRA, YSYEKL. Trimming removed 6 bases from V and 6 bases from J; junction bases left unmatched: 9. CDR3 size: 15 residues. The CDR3 spells CASRQTGGGPNEQFF. CDR3 in DNA: TGCGCCAGCAGACAAACAGGGGGCGGCCCCAATGAGCAGTTCTTC.

The CDR3 nucleotides are TGTGCCAGCAGTCACCGACTAGCGGGAGCCGAAAAATCACAAGAGACCCAGTACTTC. This translates into CASSHRLAGAEKSQETQYF. The V gene is TRBV27, the J gene TRBJ2-5; 12 bases are a match to TRBD2. Germline values: CDR1 MNHEY, CDR2 SMNVEV (reference sequence). The CDR3 covers 19 residues. Trimming cost V 5 bases and J 2 bases; bases outside gene matches: 15.

By sample fraction, this clone is medium-sized (0.01 to 0.1%). This chain joins TRBV20-1 and TRBJ2-7; TRBD2 agrees at 11 bases. Trimming removed 3 bases from V and 4 bases from J; junction bases left unmatched: 5. The CDR3 totals 14 residues. The germline V gene has CDR1 DFQATT and CDR2 SNEGSKA (reference sequence). CDR3 sequence reads: CSASPGLAEYEQYF. The CDR3 coding sequence is TGCAGTGCTAGTCCGGGACTAGCGGAGTACGAGCAGTACTTC.

This clone is medium-sized in the sample. The gene calls are TRBV27 and TRBJ2-3; D is unclear. This CDR3 spans 17 amino acids. Trimming removed 2 bases from V and 7 bases from J, with 22 bases in between. The germline V gene encodes CDR1 MNHEY and CDR2 SMNVEV (reference sequence). CDR3 DNA: TGTGCCAGCAGTTTAGAGTTTGGCGTAGGGCTGGGAAATACGCAGTATTTT. The encoded protein is CASSLEFGVGLGNTQYF.

This clone qualifies as medium-sized. V gene TRBV12-3 or TRBV12-4 combines with J gene TRBJ1-5; D is perhaps TRBD1 (6 bases). This CDR3 spans 14 amino acids. Deletions cut 5 bases from V and 5 bases from J, with 13 bases between. The CDR3 sequence: CASSPGTPYQPQHF. DNA for the CDR3: TGTGCCAGCAGTCCCGGGACACCGTATCAGCCCCAGCATTTT.

This clone is classed as medium-sized. The chain is built from TRBV6-1 and TRBJ2-7; the match to TRBD2 covers 9 bases. The CDR3 is made up of 15 amino acids. J lost 7 bases, V lost 6 bases, and 13 bases had no gene match. Per germline, CDR1 MNHNS and CDR2 SASEGT. The CDR3, as DNA: TGTGCCAGCAGCTCGACTAGCGGCCCGGCCTGGGAGCAGTACTTC. Encoded protein: CASSSTSGPAWEQYF.

This clone was counted only a few times. The DNA of the CDR3 is TGTGCCAGCAGCCAAGGGTGGGGTTCTGGGGCCAACGTCCTGACTTTC. The encoded protein is CASSQGWGSGANVLTF. The rearrangement links TRBV27 to TRBJ2-6; D remains unclear. V lost 6 bases to trimming and J lost 1 base, with 13 bases between them. The CDR3 is made up of 16 amino acids. Germline CDR1 is MNHEY and CDR2 is SMNVEV (reference sequence).

For this clone: A junction end diverges from the germline sequence, so it may reflect a read error. The J gene is TRBJ2-1, the V gene TRBV4-2; 8 bases match TRBD2. CDR3 length: 16 residues. Germline CDR1 reads LGHNA; CDR2 reads YNFKEQ. Here the CDR3 DNA reads TGTGCCAGCAGTATGGTAGCGGGACTATCCTACGATGAGCAGTTCTTC. Its protein product is CASSMVAGLSYDEQFF.

The chain links TRBV6-6 to TRBJ2-7; D unclear. V shed 2 bases and J shed 1 base, with 12 bases lying between them. Germline-derived CDR1 and CDR2 are MNHNY and SVGAGI (reference sequence). The CDR3 covers 15 residues. The CDR3 here is CASSYGSTLSYEQYF. CDR3 DNA sequence: TGTGCCAGCAGTTACGGTTCAACCTTGTCCTACGAGCAGTACTTC.

By share of the sample, this clone is medium-sized. The V gene is TRBV11-2, the J gene TRBJ2-3; maybe TRBD1 (6 bases). Trimming left V 6 bases short and J 2 bases short, with 15 bases between. CDR1 is SGHAT and CDR2 is FQNNGV in the germline V gene. CDR3 length: 15 residues. CDR3 region: CASSSQGTSTDTQYF. DNA of the CDR3: TGTGCCAGCAGTTCACAGGGAACTTCCACAGATACGCAGTATTTT.